This is a list of T cell receptor beta chains from one sample in a study of T cell changes during pregnancy in multiple sclerosis. The protocol was immunoSEQ multiplex PCR, while the TCRdb copy is restricted to in-frame clones and leaves out a portion. The top ten hold 0.7% to 0.95% of the sample, which has approximately 44,000 clones, approximately 91% seen once. This specimen was CD4+ T cells from peripheral blood mononuclear cells, taken before pregnancy. The receptors stem from a female donor with multiple sclerosis, enrolled in a pregnancy study. The CDR3 runs from the conserved cysteine through the conserved F or W. D genes are given only for firm matches. For some rows the clone size is stated as once, few or many, or as a class when expanded; others skip it.

TRBV7-2	TRBJ2-5	NA	TRBD2	CASSPFPGGLETQYF	TGTGCCAGCAGCCCCTTCCCGGGGGGGCTGGAGACCCAGTACTTC
TRBV6-1	TRBJ1-1	NA	NA	CASTRVLNTEAFF	TGTGCCAGCACCAGGGTATTGAACACTGAAGCTTTCTTT
TRBV14	TRBJ1-6	NA	NA	CASRPSLSYNSPLHF	TGTGCCAGCCGCCCTAGTCTCTCCTATAATTCACCCCTCCACTTT
TRBV20-1	TRBJ2-1	NA	NA	CSARVASYPFF	TGCAGTGCCCGAGTAGCCTCGTACCCGTTCTTC
TRBV5-4	TRBJ2-7	NA	TRBD1	CASSWDRGREQYF	TGTGCCAGCAGCTGGGACAGGGGTCGGGAGCAGTACTTC
TRBV4-3	TRBJ1-1	NA	NA	CASSQDFGLNTEAFF	TGCGCCAGCAGCCAAGACTTCGGGTTGAACACTGAAGCTTTCTTT
TRBV6-5	TRBJ1-1	NA	TRBD1	CASTRQGMNTEAFF	TGTGCCAGCACCCGACAGGGTATGAACACTGAAGCTTTCTTT
TRBV19	TRBJ1-5	NA	TRBD1	CASSLGQGANQPQHF	TGTGCCAGTAGCCTAGGACAGGGTGCTAATCAGCCCCAGCATTTT
TRBV18	TRBJ2-2	once	NA	CASAPGSNTGELFF	TGTGCCAGTGCCCCGGGGTCGAACACCGGGGAGCTGTTTTTT
TRBV6-5	TRBJ1-1	NA	TRBD1	CASSLNRGQRTEAFF	TGTGCCAGCAGTCTTAACAGGGGGCAGAGGACTGAAGCTTTCTTT
TRBV2	TRBJ1-5	NA	NA	CASSEGQGRQPQHF	TGTGCCAGCAGTGAAGGGCAGGGCAGGCAGCCCCAGCATTTT
TRBV5-4	TRBJ2-5	NA	TRBD1	CASSDRQGGQTQYF	TGTGCCAGCAGCGATCGACAGGGCGGACAGACCCAGTACTTC
TRBV7-6	TRBJ2-7	NA	TRBD1	CASSLTGSEQYF	TGTGCCAGCAGCCTGACAGGGAGCGAGCAGTACTTC
TRBV9	TRBJ1-5	NA	TRBD1	CASSVDRGQEPQHF	TGTGCCAGCAGCGTCGACAGGGGGCAGGAGCCCCAGCATTTT
TRBV19	TRBJ2-5	NA	NA	CASSIWGGETQYF	TGTGCCAGTAGTATCTGGGGGGGCGAGACCCAGTACTTC
TRBV7-2	TRBJ2-1	NA	NA	CASSLSRYNEQFF	TGTGCCAGCAGCTTAAGCCGATACAATGAGCAGTTCTTC
TRBV25-1	TRBJ1-1	NA	NA	CASSESPTVAEAFF	TGTGCCAGCAGTGAATCCCCCACGGTTGCTGAAGCTTTCTTT